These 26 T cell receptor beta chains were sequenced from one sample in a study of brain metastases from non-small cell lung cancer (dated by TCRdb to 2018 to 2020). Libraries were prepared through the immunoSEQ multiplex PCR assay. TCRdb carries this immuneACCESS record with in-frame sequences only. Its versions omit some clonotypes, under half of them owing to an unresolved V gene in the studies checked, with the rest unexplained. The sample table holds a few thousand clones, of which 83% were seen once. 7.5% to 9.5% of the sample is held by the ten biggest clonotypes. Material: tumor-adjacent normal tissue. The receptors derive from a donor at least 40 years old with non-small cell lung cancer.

DNA of the CDR3: TGTGCCAGCAGTGAAGGAGCTAGCGGGAGGGGGCATACGCAGTATTTT. Amino acids: CASSEGASGRGHTQYF. The chain uses TRBV6-1 and TRBJ2-3; 12 nucleotides agree with TRBD2. This CDR3 region has 16 residues. Germline V lookup: CDR1 MNHNS, CDR2 SASEGT. The junction had 6 bases not matched to a gene; V was cut back by 1 base and J by 7 bases.

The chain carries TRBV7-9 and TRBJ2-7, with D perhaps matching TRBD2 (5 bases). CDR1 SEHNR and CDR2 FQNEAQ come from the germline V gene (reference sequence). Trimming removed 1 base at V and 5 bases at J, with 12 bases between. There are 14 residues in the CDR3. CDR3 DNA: TGTGCCAGCAGCTTAGACCGGGGAAGCAACGAGCAGTACTTC. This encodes CASSLDRGSNEQYF.

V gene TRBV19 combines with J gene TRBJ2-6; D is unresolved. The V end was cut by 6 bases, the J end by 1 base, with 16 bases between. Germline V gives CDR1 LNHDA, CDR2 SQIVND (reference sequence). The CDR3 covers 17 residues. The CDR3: CASRWKALGSGANVLTF. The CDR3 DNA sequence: TGTGCCAGTAGGTGGAAGGCCCTCGGGTCTGGGGCCAACGTCCTGACTTTC.

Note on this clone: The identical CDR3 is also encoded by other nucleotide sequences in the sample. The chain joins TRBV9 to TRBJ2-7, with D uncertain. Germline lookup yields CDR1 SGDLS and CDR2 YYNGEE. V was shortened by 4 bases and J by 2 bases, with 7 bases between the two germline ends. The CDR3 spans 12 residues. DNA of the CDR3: TGTGCCAGCAGCCCAGGAACCTACGAGCAGTACTTC. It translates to CASSPGTYEQYF.

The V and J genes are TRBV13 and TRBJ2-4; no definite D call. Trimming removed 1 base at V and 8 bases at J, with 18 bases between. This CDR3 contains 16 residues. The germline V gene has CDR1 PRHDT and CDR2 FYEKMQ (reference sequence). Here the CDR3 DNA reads TGTGCCAGCAGCTTAGCCTTACCCGGGCCGGTGGACATTCAGTACTTC. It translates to CASSLALPGPVDIQYF.

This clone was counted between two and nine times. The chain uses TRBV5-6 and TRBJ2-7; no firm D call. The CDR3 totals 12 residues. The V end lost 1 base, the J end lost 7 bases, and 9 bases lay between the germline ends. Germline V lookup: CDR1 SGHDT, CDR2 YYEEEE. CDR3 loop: CASSLSWREQYF. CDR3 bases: TGTGCCAGCAGCTTGAGTTGGAGAGAGCAGTACTTC.

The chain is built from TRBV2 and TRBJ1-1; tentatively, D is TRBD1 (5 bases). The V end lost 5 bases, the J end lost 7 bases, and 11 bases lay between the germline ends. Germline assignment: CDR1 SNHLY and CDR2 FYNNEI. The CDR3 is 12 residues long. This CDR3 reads CASSSSGLEAFF. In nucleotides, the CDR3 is TGTGCCAGCAGTTCATCGGGGCTTGAAGCTTTCTTT.

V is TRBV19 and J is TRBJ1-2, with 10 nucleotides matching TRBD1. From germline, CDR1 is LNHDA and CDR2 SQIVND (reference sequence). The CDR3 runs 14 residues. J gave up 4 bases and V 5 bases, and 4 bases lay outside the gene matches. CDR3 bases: TGTGCCAGTAGTCCCCGGGACAGGGGCTATGGCTACACCTTC. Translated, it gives CASSPRDRGYGYTF.

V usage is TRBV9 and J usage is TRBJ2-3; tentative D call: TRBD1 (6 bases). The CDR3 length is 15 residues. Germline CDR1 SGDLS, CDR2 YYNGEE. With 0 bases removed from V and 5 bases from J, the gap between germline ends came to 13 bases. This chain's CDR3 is CASSVAGQGRDTQYF. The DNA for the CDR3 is TGTGCCAGCAGCGTAGCAGGGCAGGGGAGAGATACGCAGTATTTT.

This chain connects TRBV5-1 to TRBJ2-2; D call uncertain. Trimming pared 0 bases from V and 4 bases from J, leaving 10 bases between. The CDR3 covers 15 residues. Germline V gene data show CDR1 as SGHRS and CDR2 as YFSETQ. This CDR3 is CASSLGTISTGELFF. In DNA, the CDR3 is TGCGCCAGCAGCTTGGGGACGATTAGCACCGGGGAGCTGTTTTTT.

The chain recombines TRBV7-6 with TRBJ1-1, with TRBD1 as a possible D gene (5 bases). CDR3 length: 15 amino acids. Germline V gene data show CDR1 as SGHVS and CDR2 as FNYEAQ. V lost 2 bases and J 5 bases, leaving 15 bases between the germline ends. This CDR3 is CASSLFGGGETEAFF. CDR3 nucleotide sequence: TGTGCCAGCAGCTTATTCGGGGGGGGAGAGACTGAAGCTTTCTTT.

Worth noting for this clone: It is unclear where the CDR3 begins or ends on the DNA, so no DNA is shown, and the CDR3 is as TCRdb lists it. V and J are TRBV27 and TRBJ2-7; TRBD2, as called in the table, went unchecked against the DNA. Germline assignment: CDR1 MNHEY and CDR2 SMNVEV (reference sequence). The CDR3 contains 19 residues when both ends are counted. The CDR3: CASSPFWGEGSKGPYEQYF.

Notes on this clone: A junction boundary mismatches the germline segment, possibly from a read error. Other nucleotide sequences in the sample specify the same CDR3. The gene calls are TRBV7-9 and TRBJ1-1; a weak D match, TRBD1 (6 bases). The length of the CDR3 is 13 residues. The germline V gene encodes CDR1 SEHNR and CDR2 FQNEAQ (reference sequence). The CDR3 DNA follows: TGTGCCAGCAGCTCCATACAAGGGGGTGAAGCCTTCTTT. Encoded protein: CASSSIQGGEAFF.

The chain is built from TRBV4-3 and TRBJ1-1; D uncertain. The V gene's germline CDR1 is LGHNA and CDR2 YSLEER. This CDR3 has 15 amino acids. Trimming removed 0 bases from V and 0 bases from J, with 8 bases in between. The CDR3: CASSQEESMNTEAFF. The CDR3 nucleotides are TGCGCCAGCAGCCAAGAAGAATCGATGAACACTGAAGCTTTCTTT.

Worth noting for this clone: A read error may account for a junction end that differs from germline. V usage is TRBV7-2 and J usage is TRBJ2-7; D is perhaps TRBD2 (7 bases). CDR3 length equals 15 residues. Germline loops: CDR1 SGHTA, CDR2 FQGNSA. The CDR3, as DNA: TGTGCCAGCAGCTTAGCGGCCGGGGGGCAATACGAGCAGTATTTC. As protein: CASSLAAGGQYEQYF.

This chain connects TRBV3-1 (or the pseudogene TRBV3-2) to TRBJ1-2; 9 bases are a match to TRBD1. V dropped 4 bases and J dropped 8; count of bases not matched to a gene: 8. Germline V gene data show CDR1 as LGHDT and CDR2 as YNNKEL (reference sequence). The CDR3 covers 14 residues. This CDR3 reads CASSPGQGKKGYTF. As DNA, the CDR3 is TGTGCCAGCAGCCCCGGACAGGGGAAGAAAGGCTACACCTTC.

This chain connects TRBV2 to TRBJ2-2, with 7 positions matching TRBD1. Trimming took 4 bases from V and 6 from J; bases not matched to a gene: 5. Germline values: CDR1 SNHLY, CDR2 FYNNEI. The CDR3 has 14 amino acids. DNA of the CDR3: TGTGCCAGCAGTGGATGGACAGGTCCCGGGGAGCTGTTTTTT. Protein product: CASSGWTGPGELFF.

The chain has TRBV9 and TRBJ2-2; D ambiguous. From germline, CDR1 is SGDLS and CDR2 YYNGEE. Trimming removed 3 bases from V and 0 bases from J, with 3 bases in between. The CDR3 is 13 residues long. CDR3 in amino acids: CASSDPNTGELFF. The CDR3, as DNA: TGTGCCAGCAGCGACCCGAACACCGGGGAGCTGTTTTTT.

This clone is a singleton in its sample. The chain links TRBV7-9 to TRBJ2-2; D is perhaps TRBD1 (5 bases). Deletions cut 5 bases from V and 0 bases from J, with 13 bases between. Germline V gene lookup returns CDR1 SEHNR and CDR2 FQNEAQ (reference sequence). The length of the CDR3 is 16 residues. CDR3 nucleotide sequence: TGTGCCAGCAGCAAGGACAAGGGGACGAACACCGGGGAGCTGTTTTTT. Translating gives CASSKDKGTNTGELFF.

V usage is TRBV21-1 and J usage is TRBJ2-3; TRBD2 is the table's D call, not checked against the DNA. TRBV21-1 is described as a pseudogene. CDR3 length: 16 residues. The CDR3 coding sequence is TGTGCCAGCAGCGATACCCAGCGGGAGGTATCAGATACGCAGTATTTT. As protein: CASSDTQREVSDTQYF.

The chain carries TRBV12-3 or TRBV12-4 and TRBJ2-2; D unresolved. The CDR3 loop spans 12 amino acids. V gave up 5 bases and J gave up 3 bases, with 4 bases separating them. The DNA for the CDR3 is TGTGCCAGCAGTCCGGACACCGGGGAGCTGTTTTTT. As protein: CASSPDTGELFF.

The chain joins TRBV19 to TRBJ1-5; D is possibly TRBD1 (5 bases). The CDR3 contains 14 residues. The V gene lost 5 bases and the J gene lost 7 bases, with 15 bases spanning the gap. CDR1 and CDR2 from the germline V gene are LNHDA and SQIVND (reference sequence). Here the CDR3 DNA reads TGTGCCAGTAGTCGGGGGGATTTAGGGCAGCCCCAGCATTTT. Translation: CASSRGDLGQPQHF.

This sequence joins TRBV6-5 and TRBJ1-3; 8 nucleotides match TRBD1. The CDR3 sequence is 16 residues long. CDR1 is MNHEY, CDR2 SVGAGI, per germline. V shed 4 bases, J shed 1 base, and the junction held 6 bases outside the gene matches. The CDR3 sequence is CASSLTGGRSGNTIYF. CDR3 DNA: TGTGCCAGCAGTTTAACAGGGGGGAGGTCTGGAAACACCATATATTTT.

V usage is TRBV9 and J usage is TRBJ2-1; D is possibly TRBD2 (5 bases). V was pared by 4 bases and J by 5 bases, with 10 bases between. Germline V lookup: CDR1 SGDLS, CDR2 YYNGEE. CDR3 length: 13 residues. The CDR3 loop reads CASSHSANNEQFF. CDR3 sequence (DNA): TGTGCCAGCAGCCATAGCGCTAACAATGAGCAGTTCTTC.

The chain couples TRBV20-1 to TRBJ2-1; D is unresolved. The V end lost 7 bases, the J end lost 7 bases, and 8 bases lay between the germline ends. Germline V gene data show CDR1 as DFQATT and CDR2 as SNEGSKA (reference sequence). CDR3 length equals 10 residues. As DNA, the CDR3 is TGCAGTGTCCGGCCTAATGAGCAGTTCTTC. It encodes CSVRPNEQFF.

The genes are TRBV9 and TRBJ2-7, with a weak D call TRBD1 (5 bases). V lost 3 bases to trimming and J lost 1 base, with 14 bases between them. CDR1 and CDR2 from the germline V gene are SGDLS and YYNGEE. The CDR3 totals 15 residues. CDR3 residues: CASSARQGSSYEQYF. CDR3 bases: TGTGCCAGCAGCGCCAGGCAGGGTTCTTCCTACGAGCAGTACTTC. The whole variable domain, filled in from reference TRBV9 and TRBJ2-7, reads DSGVTQTPKHLITATGQRVTLRCSPRSGDLSVYWYQQSLDQGLQFLIQYYNGEERAKGNILERFSAQQFPDLHSELNLSSLELGDSALYFCASSARQGSSYEQYFGPGTRLTVT.